The entry below gives a single T cell receptor beta chain sequence along with its context. The assay was immunoSEQ multiplex PCR, and TCRdb's table has in-frame clones only and misses some. Found here are fewer than 200,000 clones, 82% of them singletons; the top ten hold around 8%. This CDR3 has 14 amino acids. The germline CDR1 and CDR2 sequences are MGHRA and YSYEKL. With V trimmed by 6 bases and J by 7 bases, 5 bases remained unmatched. The data were obtained in a study of blood T cell repertoires in COVID-19. The source is a woman in her seventies with acute or convalescent COVID-19. The chain recombines TRBV4-1 with TRBJ1-4; TRBD1 matches 10 bases. The sample was peripheral blood. CDR3 loop: CASSPGTGVEKLFF. The CDR3 region has the DNA TGCGCCAGCAGTCCCGGGACAGGGGTTGAAAAACTGTTTTTT.